Listed here are 8 T cell receptor beta chains from one sample, sequenced in a study of breast tumors, draining lymph nodes, adjacent tissues. One entry per CDR3 protein, called by TCRdb with MiXCR from the multiplex PCR reads. The data show about 16,000 distinct CDR3 sequences, around 47% seen once. Sequenced sample: tumor-adjacent breast tissue. The receptors come from a female donor with breast cancer. Some clones in this sample may be carry-over from other donors' samples.

Sample share makes this clonotype medium-sized. This sequence joins TRBV7-2 and TRBJ2-7; D is perhaps TRBD2 (7 bases). The V end was cut by 1 base, the J end by 12 bases, with 10 bases between. Germline V lookup: CDR1 SGHTA, CDR2 FQGNSA. CDR3 length: 11 residues. The CDR3 reads CASSLGGGPYF. The CDR3 region has the DNA TGTGCCAGCAGCTTAGGGGGGGGGCCGTACTTC.

This chain uses TRBV15 with TRBJ2-7; 14 nucleotides agree with TRBD2. Looked up from germline, CDR1 is LNHNV and CDR2 is YYDKDF (reference sequence). This CDR3 region has 21 residues. V lost 2 bases, J lost 6 bases, and 21 bases stayed unmatched. CDR3 residues: CATSRMGTSGSGTDRGREQYF. CDR3 nucleotide sequence: TGTGCCACCAGCAGAATGGGGACTAGCGGGAGTGGAACGGACAGGGGGCGCGAGCAGTACTTC.

This clonotype was counted at least ten times. The chain recombines TRBV6-5 with TRBJ1-5, with a tentative D call TRBD1 (6 bases). Germline CDR1 MNHEY, CDR2 SVGAGI. The germline V and J ends were trimmed by 6 bases and 6 bases, with 18 bases remaining between them. This CDR3 comprises 15 residues. This CDR3 is CASSPQGRVGQPQHF. In DNA form, the CDR3 reads TGTGCCAGCAGCCCTCAGGGGAGGGTTGGTCAGCCCCAGCATTTT.

This clonotype is termed medium-sized. V gene TRBV20-1 combines with J gene TRBJ2-1; maybe TRBD1 (6 bases). V lost 6 bases and J lost 9, with 12 bases in between. Germline values: CDR1 DFQATT, CDR2 SNEGSKA (reference sequence). CDR3 length: 11 residues. The CDR3 spells CSAPQGTEQFF. In nucleotides, the CDR3 is TGCAGTGCACCACAGGGAACTGAGCAGTTCTTC.

This clonotype was found once. J is TRBJ2-5 and V is TRBV19; D may be TRBD1 (5 bases). Trimming removed 5 bases from V and 5 bases from J, with 18 bases in between. This CDR3 is 15 amino acids long. Germline V lookup: CDR1 LNHDA, CDR2 SQIVND (reference sequence). For the CDR3, the DNA is TGTGCCAGTAGTTTCTCCGGACACCTGGGCGAGACCCAGTACTTC. It yields the protein CASSFSGHLGETQYF.

In its sample, this clonotype was seen many times. The genes are TRBV28 and TRBJ2-3; 9 bases are shared with TRBD2. V lost 3 bases to trimming and J lost 6 bases; unmatched junction nucleotides: 7. The germline gives CDR1 MDHEN, CDR2 SYDVKM. CDR3 length: 15 residues. The CDR3 DNA reads as TGTGCCAGCAGTTTGCGGGAGGGCCTCCGGGATACGCAGTATTTT. Translation gives CASSLREGLRDTQYF.

In this sample, this clonotype turned up many times. The gene calls are TRBV20-1 and TRBJ1-1; 8 positions agree with TRBD1. The CDR3 contains 15 residues. Germline lookup yields CDR1 DFQATT and CDR2 SNEGSKA (reference sequence). Trimming took 0 bases from V and 5 from J; bases not matched to a gene: 8. The CDR3 nucleotides are TGCAGTGCTAGAGACCTAGGGACAGGCCGGACTGAAGCTTTCTTT. This translates into CSARDLGTGRTEAFF.

The sample holds many counts of this clonotype. J is TRBJ2-1 and V is TRBV5-1; D call uncertain. V lost 1 base to trimming and J lost 5 bases, with 7 bases between them. The CDR3 runs 13 residues. CDR1 and CDR2 (germline): SGHRS, YFSETQ. CDR3 region: CASSLNSNNEQFF. CDR3 coding DNA: TGCGCCAGCAGCTTGAATAGTAACAATGAGCAGTTCTTC.